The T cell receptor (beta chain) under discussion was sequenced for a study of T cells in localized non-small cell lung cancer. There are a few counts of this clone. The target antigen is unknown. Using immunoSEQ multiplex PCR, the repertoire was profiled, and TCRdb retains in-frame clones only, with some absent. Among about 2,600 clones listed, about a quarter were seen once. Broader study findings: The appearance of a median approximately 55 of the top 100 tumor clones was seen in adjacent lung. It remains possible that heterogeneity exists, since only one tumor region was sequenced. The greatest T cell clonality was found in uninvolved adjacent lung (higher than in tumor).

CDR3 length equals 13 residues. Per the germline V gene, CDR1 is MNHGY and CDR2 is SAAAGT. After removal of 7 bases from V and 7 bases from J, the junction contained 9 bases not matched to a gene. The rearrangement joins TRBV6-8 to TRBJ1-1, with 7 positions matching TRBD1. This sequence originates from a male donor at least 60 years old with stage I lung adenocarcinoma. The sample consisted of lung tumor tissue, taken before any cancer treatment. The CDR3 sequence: CASTQQGGFEAFF. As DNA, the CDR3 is TGTGCCAGCACCCAGCAGGGGGGTTTTGAAGCTTTCTTT.